This T cell receptor (beta chain) stems from a study of blood T cell repertoires in COVID-19. Across the study: Samples taken during acute and convalescent COVID-19 were collected in the United States, Italy and Spain. The analysed material was cDNA or gDNA that came from T cells, B-cell-depleted T cells, or PBMCs.

Original processing notes: Nucleated cell number was recorded as an estimate derived from reference gene primer amplification. Profiling relied on immunoSEQ multiplex PCR, and the TCRdb table lists in-frame clones only, not all of them. The DNA gave D and trimming, while V, J and clone size come from that table. Found here are about 240,000 clones, about nine tenths of them singletons; the top ten hold 7.2%. This clone came up once. The CDR3 extends over 17 amino acids. CDR1 and CDR2 (germline): SGHNT, YENEEA. Trimming removed 0 bases from V and 6 bases from J; junction bases left unmatched: 9. The chain has TRBV11-3 and TRBJ2-1, with 9 bases that match TRBD2. This receptor was obtained from a man aged 55 to 70 who had recovered from COVID-19. What was sequenced was peripheral blood. Here the CDR3 reads CASSLEGLAGSLNEQFF. The CDR3 nucleotides are TGTGCCAGCAGCTTAGAAGGCCTAGCGGGGAGTCTCAATGAGCAGTTCTTC.